These 15 T cell receptor beta chains share one sample of origin, sequenced in a study of blood T cell repertoires in COVID-19. Generated by immunoSEQ multiplex PCR, the TCRdb table keeps only in-frame clones and is missing some. The table records around 110,000 clones, 90% of them present only once. The sequenced sample was peripheral blood. These receptors were collected from a human donor with active COVID-19. The donor label of this sample is uncertain.

The genes are TRBV18 and TRBJ1-2; 7 nucleotides align to TRBD1. V lost 3 bases, J lost 4 bases, and 11 bases stayed unmatched. Germline V gene data show CDR1 as KGHSH and CDR2 as LQKENI. The CDR3 runs 16 residues. CDR3 amino acids: CASSPQGQANLYGYTF. CDR3 DNA: TGTGCCAGCTCACCGCAAGGACAGGCCAATCTCTATGGCTACACCTTC.

This chain uses TRBV7-9 with TRBJ2-1; D possibly corresponds to TRBD1 (5 bases). The length of the CDR3 is 16 residues. V shed 0 bases and J shed 2 bases, with 11 bases lying between them. Per germline, CDR1 SEHNR and CDR2 FQNEAQ (reference sequence). In DNA form, the CDR3 reads TGTGCCAGCAGCTTAGCGTTGGACACCCCCTACAATGAGCAGTTCTTC. This translates into CASSLALDTPYNEQFF.

The J gene is TRBJ1-2, the V gene TRBV25-1; TRBD1 matches at 9 bases. Germline V gene lookup returns CDR1 MGHDK and CDR2 SYGVNS. This CDR3 has 14 amino acids. V was pared by 2 bases and J by 7 bases, with 5 bases of the junction left unmatched. This CDR3 reads CASSETGGASGYTF. CDR3 coding DNA: TGTGCCAGCAGTGAAACAGGGGGCGCGAGTGGCTACACCTTC.

The chain employs TRBV28 and TRBJ1-2; the D is unclear. Germline assignment: CDR1 MDHEN and CDR2 SYDVKM. V lost 4 bases, J lost 4 bases, and 16 bases lay in between. The CDR3 has 15 residues. CDR3: CASSSPAGSTYGYTF. CDR3 DNA: TGTGCCAGCAGTTCCCCCGCGGGGAGCACCTATGGCTACACCTTC.

This clone was seen a few times. The gene calls are TRBV18 and TRBJ1-5; D uncertain. Between the trimmed V and J ends, which lost 3 bases and 4 bases, there was a span of 13 bases. In germline, CDR1 is KGHSH, CDR2 LQKENI. The CDR3 is made up of 15 amino acids. CDR3 sequence reads: CASSPFKGGNQPQHF. Written as DNA, the CDR3 is TGTGCCAGCTCACCTTTTAAGGGAGGGAATCAGCCCCAGCATTTT.

This chain connects TRBV3-1 (or the pseudogene TRBV3-2) to TRBJ1-1; possibly TRBD1 for D (6 bases). The CDR3 has 15 amino acids. Germline V gene sequence: CDR1 LGHDT, CDR2 YNNKEL (reference sequence). Trimming removed 0 bases from V and 3 bases from J, with 11 bases in between. The CDR3 here is CASSQDTGTHTEAFF. The CDR3 DNA is TGTGCCAGCAGCCAAGATACAGGGACGCACACTGAAGCTTTCTTT.

The chain has TRBV11-3 and TRBJ2-7; 11 bases match TRBD1. V lost 5 bases and J lost 2; bases outside the gene matches: 2. This CDR3 comprises 14 residues. Germline lookup yields CDR1 SGHNT and CDR2 YENEEA. The CDR3 loop reads CASSPGQGAYEQYF. The CDR3, as DNA: TGTGCCAGCAGCCCGGGACAGGGGGCCTACGAGCAGTACTTC. Full variable domain (outside the CDR3, taken from reference TRBV11-3 and TRBJ2-7): EAGVVQSPRYKIIEKKQPVAFWCNPISGHNTLYWYLQNLGQGPELLIRYENEEAVDDSQLPKDRFSAERLKGVDSTLKIQPAELGDSAVYLCASSPGQGAYEQYFGPGTRLTVT.

This clone was observed a single time. The chain combines TRBV2 with TRBJ1-1; 9 positions agree with TRBD1. The CDR3 covers 14 residues. The J segment lost 11 bases and the V segment lost 0 bases, leaving 7 bases of the junction unmatched. Germline CDR1 reads SNHLY; CDR2 reads FYNNEI. The CDR3 protein is CASSEAYIGQGAFF. The CDR3 DNA reads as TGTGCCAGCAGTGAAGCTTATATCGGACAGGGGGCTTTCTTT.

In its sample, this clone was seen a few times. The chain has TRBV9 and TRBJ1-2; D remains unclear. Trimming shortened V by 3 bases and J by 2 bases, and 11 bases separated the two germline ends. Germline V gene sequence: CDR1 SGDLS, CDR2 YYNGEE. The CDR3 contains 14 residues. CDR3 protein: CASSAPPGNYGYTF. For the CDR3, the DNA is TGTGCCAGCAGCGCCCCTCCGGGGAACTATGGCTACACCTTC.

The chain uses TRBV19 and TRBJ2-5; 12 nucleotides agree with TRBD2. Germline values: CDR1 LNHDA, CDR2 SQIVND (reference sequence). The length of the CDR3 is 16 residues. V dropped 4 bases and J dropped 7; count of bases not matched to a gene: 10. CDR3 sequence: CASSKTSGGPGSTQYF. CDR3 DNA: TGTGCCAGTAGTAAGACTAGCGGGGGCCCAGGGTCGACCCAGTACTTC.

The table lists this clone with a count of one. The chain couples TRBV6-5 to TRBJ1-2; 11 bases align to TRBD1. Trimming cost V 7 bases and J 7 bases; bases outside gene matches: 5. The CDR3 loop spans 13 amino acids. Germline values: CDR1 MNHEY, CDR2 SVGAGI. CDR3 loop: CASNTGQGGGYTF. CDR3 sequence (DNA): TGTGCCAGCAATACGGGACAGGGGGGTGGCTACACCTTC.

V is TRBV29-1 and J is TRBJ1-3, with 8 positions matching TRBD1. With 5 bases clipped from V and 4 bases from J, the junction kept 4 bases outside the gene matches. The germline gives CDR1 SQVTM, CDR2 ANQGSEA. This CDR3 region has 13 residues. In nucleotides, the CDR3 is TGCAGCGTTCAGACAGGGGTCGGAAACACCATATATTTT. Protein product: CSVQTGVGNTIYF.

The CDR3 nucleotides read TGTGCCAGCAGCCAAGATCCGGGACCTGGGGGCGCAGATACGCAGTATTTT. This sequence encodes CASSQDPGPGGADTQYF. The chain employs TRBV4-2 and TRBJ2-3; D is possibly TRBD1 (6 bases). V lost 0 bases and J 4 bases, leaving 17 bases between the germline ends. The CDR3 has 17 amino acids. Looked up from germline, CDR1 is LGHNA and CDR2 is YNFKEQ.

Written as DNA, the CDR3 is TGTGCCAGCAGCTTGGACAGATTCGGCGAGCAGTACTTC. Its protein product is CASSLDRFGEQYF. The chain carries TRBV5-4 and TRBJ2-7, with unresolved D. Germline CDR1 SGHNT, CDR2 YYREEE (reference sequence). Trimming shortened V by 0 bases and J by 6 bases, and 10 bases separated the two germline ends. This CDR3 region has 13 residues. The full variable domain, completed using reference TRBV5-4 and TRBJ2-7, is ETGVTQSPTHLIKTRGQQVTLRCSSQSGHNTVSWYQQALGQGPQFIFQYYREEENGRGNFPPRFSGLQFPNYSSELNVNALELDDSALYLCASSLDRFGEQYFGPGTRLTVT.

The genes are TRBV25-1 and TRBJ1-4; D perhaps matches TRBD1 (5 bases). V lost 7 bases and J 3 bases, leaving 12 bases between the germline ends. The length of the CDR3 is 14 residues. Germline loops: CDR1 MGHDK, CDR2 SYGVNS. The CDR3 is CASKGGGANEKLFF. Here the CDR3 DNA reads TGTGCCAGCAAAGGTGGAGGGGCTAATGAAAAACTGTTTTTT. The variable domain in full, with the rest retrieved from reference TRBV25-1 and TRBJ1-4, is EADIYQTPRYLVIGTGKKITLECSQTMGHDKMYWYQQDPGMELHLIHYSYGVNSTEKGDLSSESTVSRIRTEHFPLTLESARPSHTSQYLCASKGGGANEKLFFGSGTQLSVL.